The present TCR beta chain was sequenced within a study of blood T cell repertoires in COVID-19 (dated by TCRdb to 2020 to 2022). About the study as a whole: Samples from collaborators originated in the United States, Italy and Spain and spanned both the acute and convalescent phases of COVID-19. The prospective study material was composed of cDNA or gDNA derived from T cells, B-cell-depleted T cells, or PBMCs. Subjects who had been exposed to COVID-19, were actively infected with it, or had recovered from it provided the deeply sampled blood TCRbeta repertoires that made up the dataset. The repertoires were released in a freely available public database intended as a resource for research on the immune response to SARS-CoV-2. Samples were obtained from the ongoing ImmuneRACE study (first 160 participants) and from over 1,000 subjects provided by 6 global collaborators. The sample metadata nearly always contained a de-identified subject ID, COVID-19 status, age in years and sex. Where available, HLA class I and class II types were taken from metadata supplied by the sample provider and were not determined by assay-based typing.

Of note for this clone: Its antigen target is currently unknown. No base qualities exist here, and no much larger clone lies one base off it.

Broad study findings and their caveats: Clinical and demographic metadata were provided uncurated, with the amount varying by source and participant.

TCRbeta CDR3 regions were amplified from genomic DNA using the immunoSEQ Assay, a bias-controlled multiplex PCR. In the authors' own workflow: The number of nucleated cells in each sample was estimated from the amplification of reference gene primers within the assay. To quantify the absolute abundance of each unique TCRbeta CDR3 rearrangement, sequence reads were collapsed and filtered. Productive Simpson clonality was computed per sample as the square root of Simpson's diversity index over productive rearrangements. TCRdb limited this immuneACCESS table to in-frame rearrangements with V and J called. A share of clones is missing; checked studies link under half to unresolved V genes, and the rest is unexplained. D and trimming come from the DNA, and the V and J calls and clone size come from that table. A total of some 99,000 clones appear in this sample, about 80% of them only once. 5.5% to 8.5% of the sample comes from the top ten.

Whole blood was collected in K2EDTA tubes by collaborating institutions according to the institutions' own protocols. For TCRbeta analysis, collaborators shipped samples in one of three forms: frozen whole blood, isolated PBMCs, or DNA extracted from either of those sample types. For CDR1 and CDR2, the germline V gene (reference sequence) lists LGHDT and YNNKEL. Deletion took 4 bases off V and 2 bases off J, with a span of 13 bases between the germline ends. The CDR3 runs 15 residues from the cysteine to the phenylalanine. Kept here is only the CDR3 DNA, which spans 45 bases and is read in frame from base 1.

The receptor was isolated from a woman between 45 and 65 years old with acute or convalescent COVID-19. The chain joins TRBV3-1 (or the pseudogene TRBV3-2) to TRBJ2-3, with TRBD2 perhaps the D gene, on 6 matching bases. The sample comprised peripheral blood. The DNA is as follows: TGTGCCAGCAGCCCCCGGAGGGCGAACACAGATACGCAGTATTTT. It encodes CASSPRRANTDTQYF.